This passage covers 29 T cell receptor beta chains from one sample sequenced in a study of Ad26.COV2.S vaccination and SARS-CoV-2 variants. Assay used: immunoSEQ multiplex PCR; TCRdb lists only in-frame clones, some missing. Among hundreds of thousands of clones listed, around 89% were seen once. Treatment: 15 to 20 received Ad26.COV2.S at low or high dose, single or two shots; several received placebo; per-sample allocation not given. Following the first vaccine or placebo injection, samples were taken on day 63. Material: peripheral blood, obtained in a trial of Ad26.COV2.S vaccine versus placebo. The origin of the receptors is a person between 18 and 65 years old who received the Ad26.COV2.S COVID-19 vaccine or a placebo.

The chain uses TRBV6-2 or TRBV6-3 and TRBJ1-5; 9 nucleotides agree with TRBD1. With 4 bases clipped from V and 7 bases from J, the junction kept 14 bases outside the gene matches. Germline loops: CDR1 MNHEY, CDR2 SVGEGT. CDR3 length equals 17 residues. The CDR3 bases are TGTGCCAGCAGTTTACTCGGGGGACAGGGAACGTGGCAGCCCCAGCATTTT. It encodes CASSLLGGQGTWQPQHF.

This chain connects TRBV3-1 (or the pseudogene TRBV3-2) to TRBJ1-5; possibly TRBD1 for D (6 bases). Per the germline V gene, CDR1 is LGHDT and CDR2 is YNNKEL (reference sequence). The CDR3 length is 15 residues. V dropped 5 bases and J dropped 2 bases, with 13 bases sitting between them. DNA of the CDR3: TGTGCCAGCAGCTTAGGGGACAAAGGCAATCAGCCCCAGCATTTT. Protein sequence: CASSLGDKGNQPQHF.

This rearrangement joins TRBV10-1 to TRBJ2-7, with D possibly TRBD2 on 6 matching bases. The ends were cut back, 5 bases at V and 0 bases at J, with 17 bases in the middle. The CDR3 is 16 residues long. CDR1 is WNHNN, CDR2 SYGVQD, per germline (reference sequence). CDR3: CASSPRERESSYEQYF. DNA of the CDR3: TGCGCCAGCAGTCCCCGGGAGCGAGAGAGCTCCTACGAGCAGTACTTC.

V and J are TRBV19 and TRBJ2-2, with a possible D match to TRBD2 (6 bases). The CDR3 runs to 16 residues. The V and J ends lost 4 bases and 2 bases respectively, with 14 bases between them. The germline CDR1 and CDR2 sequences are LNHDA and SQIVND (reference sequence). Written as DNA, the CDR3 is TGTGCCAGTAGTACCGGGGGAACGCGTAACACCGGGGAGCTGTTTTTT. Translated: CASSTGGTRNTGELFF.

The chain combines TRBV27 with TRBJ1-1; D is unresolved. Germline CDR1 and CDR2: MNHEY and SMNVEV (reference sequence). The V gene lost 2 bases and the J gene lost 4 bases, with 8 bases spanning the gap. The CDR3 runs to 13 residues. The CDR3 nucleotides read TGTGCCAGCAGTTTAGGGGTAAGCACTGAAGCTTTCTTT. This encodes CASSLGVSTEAFF.

V gene TRBV6-5 combines with J gene TRBJ2-3; no reliable D call. V was shortened by 2 bases and J by 2 bases, with 8 bases between the two germline ends. Germline V gene lookup returns CDR1 MNHEY and CDR2 SVGAGI. This CDR3 has 14 amino acids. The CDR3 DNA reads as TGTGCCAGCAGTTACGGCCTCCTCACAGATACGCAGTATTTT. Residues: CASSYGLLTDTQYF.

The chain's CDR3 is CSVEISGDTQYF. The CDR3 nucleotides are TGCAGCGTTGAGATTAGCGGCGATACGCAGTATTTT. V and J are TRBV29-1 and TRBJ2-3, with D possibly being TRBD2 (6 bases). The V gene's germline CDR1 is SQVTM and CDR2 ANQGSEA. V gave up 3 bases and J gave up 6 bases, with 10 bases separating them. The CDR3 covers 12 residues.

The gene calls are TRBV7-6 and TRBJ1-6; D not resolved. Germline CDR1 reads SGHVS; CDR2 reads FNYEAQ. V shed 2 bases and J shed 5 bases, with 10 bases lying between them. CDR3 length equals 15 residues. The CDR3 DNA follows: TGTGCCAGCAGCTTATCTGCATGGGATAATTCACCCCTCCACTTT. The encoded protein is CASSLSAWDNSPLHF. The variable domain in full, completed from reference TRBV7-6 and TRBJ1-6, reads GAGVSQSPRYKVTKRGQDVALRCDPISGHVSLYWYRQALGQGPEFLTYFNYEAQQDKSGLPNDRFSAERPEGSISTLTIQRTEQRDSAMYRCASSLSAWDNSPLHFGNGTRLTVT.

The rearrangement links TRBV27 to TRBJ2-5; tentatively, D is TRBD1 (6 bases). The CDR3 consists of 14 residues. V lost 6 bases, J lost 5 bases, and 16 bases lay in between. Looked up from germline, CDR1 is MNHEY and CDR2 is SMNVEV (reference sequence). The CDR3 nucleotides are TGTGCCAGCAGCTCCACAGGGATTCGGGAGACCCAGTACTTC. Protein: CASSSTGIRETQYF.

The chain has TRBV19 and TRBJ2-2; TRBD2 might be the D (6 bases). The CDR3 is 13 residues long. The germline V gene has CDR1 LNHDA and CDR2 SQIVND (reference sequence). V was pared by 4 bases and J by 9 bases, with 12 bases between. The CDR3 reads CASSSGKVRELFF. CDR3 sequence (DNA): TGTGCCAGTAGTAGCGGGAAGGTCAGGGAGCTGTTTTTT.

V usage is TRBV7-6 and J usage is TRBJ1-4; 7 bases match TRBD1. CDR3 length: 14 amino acids. V trimming: 3 bases; J trimming: 4 bases; junction bases outside the gene matches: 2. Germline CDR1 SGHVS, CDR2 FNYEAQ. Here the CDR3 reads CASSLTGINEKLFF. CDR3 coding DNA: TGTGCCAGCAGCTTGACAGGGATTAATGAAAAACTGTTTTTT.

As regards this clone: Within the sample, other DNA sequences also encode this same CDR3. The rearrangement joins TRBV10-3 to TRBJ1-5; D is unresolved. Germline CDR1 ENHRY, CDR2 SYGVKD. V lost 0 bases to trimming and J lost 6 bases, with 3 bases between them. The CDR3 runs to 12 residues. CDR3 in amino acids: CAISESGQPQHF. The CDR3 DNA is TGTGCCATCAGTGAGTCTGGTCAGCCCCAGCATTTT.

The chain recombines TRBV19 with TRBJ1-5; D unresolved. Germline CDR1 and CDR2: LNHDA and SQIVND (reference sequence). This CDR3 has 14 residues. V was shortened by 5 bases and J by 2 bases, with 10 bases between the two germline ends. CDR3 nucleotides: TGTGCCAGTAGTCTCGCTGGGGGCAATCAGCCCCAGCATTTT. It is translated as CASSLAGGNQPQHF.

The chain has TRBV7-2 and TRBJ1-1; a possible D gene is TRBD1 (5 bases). The CDR3 is made up of 17 amino acids. Germline assignment: CDR1 SGHTA and CDR2 FQGNSA. The V end lost 2 bases, the J end lost 1 base, and 17 bases lay between the germline ends. CDR3: CASSLNPPRVRNTEAFF. Written as DNA, the CDR3 is TGTGCCAGCAGCTTAAATCCCCCCAGGGTCCGGAACACTGAAGCTTTCTTT.

This rearrangement joins TRBV6-4 to TRBJ1-2, with 8 positions matching TRBD1. The ends lost 4 bases at V and 4 bases at J; junction bases unmatched: 11. This CDR3 is 16 amino acids long. Germline V gene lookup returns CDR1 MRHNA and CDR2 SNTAGT. The CDR3 region has the DNA TGTGCCAGCAGTGTGGACAGGGCCCCTCAATCCTATGGCTACACCTTC. Amino acids: CASSVDRAPQSYGYTF.

The genes are TRBV6-5 and TRBJ1-6, with no clear D. CDR3 size: 14 residues. The germline V and J ends were trimmed by 6 bases and 4 bases, with 10 bases remaining between them. Germline V gene data show CDR1 as MNHEY and CDR2 as SVGAGI. The CDR3 sequence: CASREMVYNSPLHF. The CDR3 DNA reads TGTGCCAGCAGGGAGATGGTATATAATTCACCCCTCCACTTT.

The chain couples TRBV19 to TRBJ2-1; D possibly corresponds to TRBD2 (6 bases). The germline V and J ends were trimmed by 6 bases and 6 bases, with 9 bases remaining between them. In germline, CDR1 is LNHDA, CDR2 SQIVND (reference sequence). This CDR3 contains 12 residues. For the CDR3, the DNA is TGTGCCAGTAGGGGGGGTGGCAATGAGCAGTTCTTC. Translation gives CASRGGGNEQFF.

In DNA, the CDR3 is TGTGCCAGCAGCTCAAACAGGGGTAGCGGTGAAAAACTGTTTTTT. It specifies CASSSNRGSGEKLFF. The chain recombines TRBV7-8 with TRBJ1-4; 7 nucleotides align to TRBD1. Trimming took 4 bases from V and 7 from J; bases not matched to a gene: 9. The CDR3 has 15 amino acids. The germline V gene encodes CDR1 SGHVS and CDR2 FQNEAQ.

V is TRBV27 and J is TRBJ1-5, with 10 bases lining up with TRBD1. CDR1 MNHEY and CDR2 SMNVEV come from the germline V gene (reference sequence). V trimming: 6 bases; J trimming: 5 bases; junction bases outside the gene matches: 16. The CDR3 totals 18 residues. CDR3 nucleotides: TGTGCCAGCAGCCCCCGCATCGCTGGGACAGGGGCGTATCAGCCCCAGCATTTT. Its translation: CASSPRIAGTGAYQPQHF.

The V and J genes are TRBV7-9 and TRBJ2-5; 8 bases match TRBD2. The CDR3 sequence is 12 residues long. Germline values: CDR1 SEHNR, CDR2 FQNEAQ (reference sequence). V lost 10 bases to trimming and J lost 5 bases; unmatched junction nucleotides: 6. CDR3 nucleotides: TGTGCCACCGGGAGGGAGGGTGAGACCCAGTACTTC. This encodes CATGREGETQYF.

The V gene is TRBV4-1, the J gene TRBJ1-2, with a possible D match to TRBD1 (5 bases). Deletions cut 1 base from V and 0 bases from J, with 15 bases between. This CDR3 region has 17 residues. Germline assignment: CDR1 MGHRA and CDR2 YSYEKL. CDR3 sequence (DNA): TGCGCCAGCAGCCAAGTGTTCAGGGACCCAACTAACTATGGCTACACCTTC. Translating it yields CASSQVFRDPTNYGYTF.

The V and J genes are TRBV3-1 (or the pseudogene TRBV3-2) and TRBJ1-4; D is perhaps TRBD1 (5 bases). Trimming stripped 1 base from V and 8 bases from J, with 11 bases between. CDR3 length equals 14 residues. CDR1 is LGHDT, CDR2 YNNKEL, per germline (reference sequence). This CDR3 reads CASSQGQGREKLFF. The CDR3 nucleotides read TGTGCCAGCAGCCAAGGTCAGGGTAGGGAAAAACTGTTTTTT.

The V call is TRBV6-6, the J call TRBJ1-5; unclear D gene. Trimming removed 3 bases from V and 4 bases from J, with 7 bases in between. This CDR3 region has 13 residues. Germline CDR1 and CDR2: MNHNY and SVGAGI (reference sequence). CDR3 sequence reads: CASSYDKNQPQHF. For the CDR3, the DNA is TGTGCCAGCAGTTATGATAAGAATCAGCCCCAGCATTTT.

This clone was observed many times. V is TRBV2 and J is TRBJ2-5; possible D gene TRBD2, 5 bases. Germline V gene lookup returns CDR1 SNHLY and CDR2 FYNNEI. Trimming removed 8 bases at V and 3 bases at J, with 19 bases between. The CDR3 covers 15 residues. This CDR3 reads CASSPAGGLKETQYF. As DNA, the CDR3 is TGTGCCAGCTCCCCGGCTGGCGGACTGAAAGAGACCCAGTACTTC.

This chain uses TRBV6-5 with TRBJ1-1; 8 bases are shared with TRBD1. V was clipped by 2 bases and J by 6 bases; unmatched bases: 2. CDR1 MNHEY and CDR2 SVGAGI come from the germline V gene. CDR3 length equals 13 residues. The CDR3 region is CASSYLGQAEAFF. CDR3 bases: TGTGCCAGCAGTTACCTGGGACAGGCTGAAGCTTTCTTT.

The rearrangement uses TRBV2 and TRBJ1-5, with no clear D. Trimming removed 8 bases from V and 6 bases from J, with 11 bases in between. Germline V gene lookup returns CDR1 SNHLY and CDR2 FYNNEI. The CDR3 extends over 12 amino acids. CDR3 amino acids: CASAKGGQPQHF. Here the CDR3 DNA reads TGTGCCAGCGCCAAGGGTGGTCAGCCCCAGCATTTT.

The chain has TRBV3-1 (or the pseudogene TRBV3-2) and TRBJ2-5, with a weak D call TRBD1 (5 bases). The CDR3 is 13 residues long. Germline V gene data show CDR1 as LGHDT and CDR2 as YNNKEL (reference sequence). Trimming removed 5 bases at V and 3 bases at J, with 10 bases between. For the CDR3, the DNA is TGTGCCAGCAGCTCGGCGGACAAAGAGACCCAGTACTTC. It codes for CASSSADKETQYF.

This chain joins TRBV10-3 and TRBJ2-5, with a possible D match to TRBD1 (5 bases). The length of the CDR3 is 14 residues. Germline CDR1 is ENHRY and CDR2 is SYGVKD. The V end was cut by 3 bases, the J end by 1 base, with 9 bases between. CDR3 DNA sequence: TGTGCCATCAGTGAACAGGAGCTCCAAGAGACCCAGTACTTC. Its translation: CAISEQELQETQYF.

The V gene is TRBV15, the J gene TRBJ2-7, with TRBD2 identical over 10 bases. The CDR3 runs to 14 residues. The trim removed 0 bases at V and 6 bases at J, leaving 2 bases unmatched. Germline V CDR1 and CDR2: LNHNV, YYDKDF (reference sequence). CDR3 coding DNA: TGTGCCACCAGCAGAGATAGACTAGCGGGCGAGCAGTACTTC. Its protein is CATSRDRLAGEQYF.